This T cell receptor (beta chain) derives from a study of T cell responses to AZD1222 COVID-19 vaccine. V gave up 6 bases and J gave up 9 bases; unmatched junction bases: 29. CDR1 is MDHEN, CDR2 SYDVKM, per germline. The CDR3 sequence is 21 residues long. The repertoire was sequenced with immunoSEQ multiplex PCR; TCRdb's copy has only in-frame clones and lacks some. The table lists under 200,000 clones, approximately 91% of them singletons, with more than 5.5% in the top ten. Source: peripheral blood, taken on day 0 of AZD1222 vaccination. The chain combines TRBV28 with TRBJ1-4; 9 bases fit TRBD1. The clonotype originates from an adult in good health. For the CDR3, the DNA is TGTGCCAGCAGCGCATACCCAATTTCTCCCTTTCAGGGACAGGGATCCCAAAAACTGTTTTTT. It is translated as CASSAYPISPFQGQGSQKLFF.